A selection of T cell receptor beta chains follows, all from one sample in a study of early T cells in non-severe SARS-CoV-2 infection. TCRdb re-analysed the 5' RACE reads in MiXCR, keeping a single row per CDR3 protein. The sample shows approximately 110,000 distinct CDR3 sequences, more than 12% of them seen only once. Sequences were obtained from whole blood. These receptors all stem from an adult who was a healthcare worker with PCR-confirmed SARS-CoV-2 infection or an uninfected control (not recorded which). CDR3s include the opening cysteine and the closing phenylalanine or tryptophan. The order of the fields is J gene, D gene, V gene, clone size, CDR3 DNA, CDR3 protein. The D gene is left open where the match is weak. Part of the rows lack a size; the others show once, few, many or a class for expanded clones.

J: TRBJ2-3
D: -
V: TRBV12-5
size: many
DNA: -
CDR3: CASGLVMGITDTQYF

J: TRBJ1-3
D: -
V: TRBV7-9
size: -
DNA: TGTGCCAGCAGCTCAACAACGAGCGTTAGCTCTGGAAACACCATATATTTT
CDR3: CASSSTTSVSSGNTIYF

J: TRBJ2-6
D: -
V: TRBV2
size: -
DNA: TGTGCCAGCAGCGAGACAGTCTACCACGTCCTGACTTTC
CDR3: CASSETVYHVLTF

J: TRBJ2-3
D: -
V: TRBV4-1
size: few
DNA: TGCGCCAGCAGCCAACAGGGAGTCACAGATACGCAGTATTTT
CDR3: CASSQQGVTDTQYF

J: TRBJ1-6
D: -
V: TRBV13
size: many
DNA: TGTGCCAGCAGCGAAGGGACGGCTTGGAATTCACCCCTCCACTTT
CDR3: CASSEGTAWNSPLHF

J: TRBJ1-1
D: TRBD1
V: TRBV12-3/TRBV12-4
size: -
DNA: TGTGCCAGCAGCCCAGGGGGTCACATGAACACTGAAGCTTTCTTT
CDR3: CASSPGGHMNTEAFF

J: TRBJ1-1
D: TRBD1
V: TRBV29-1
size: -
DNA: TGCAGCGGTGGACAGGTTCTGAACACTGAAGCTTTCTTT
CDR3: CSGGQVLNTEAFF

J: TRBJ1-3
D: TRBD1
V: TRBV12-3/TRBV12-4
size: -
DNA: TGTGCCAGCAGTTTGGGATCCGGGACAGCTTCTGGAAACACCATATATTTT
CDR3: CASSLGSGTASGNTIYF

J: TRBJ1-2
D: TRBD1
V: TRBV29-1
size: -
DNA: TGCAGCGCGAAGGACAGGGGAGGCATTGGCTACACCTTC
CDR3: CSAKDRGGIGYTF

J: TRBJ2-1
D: TRBD1
V: TRBV2
size: few
DNA: TGTGCCAGCATCTCGGACAGGGTTGGCAATGAGCAGTTCTTC
CDR3: CASISDRVGNEQFF

J: TRBJ2-3
D: -
V: TRBV2
size: few
DNA: TGTGCCAGCAGTGAAGGGACAGATACGCAGTATTTT
CDR3: CASSEGTDTQYF

J: TRBJ1-3
D: -
V: TRBV4-2
size: few
DNA: TGTGCCAGCAGCCAAATCACGACAGGCGTCTCTGGAAACACCATATATTTT
CDR3: CASSQITTGVSGNTIYF

J: TRBJ1-6
D: -
V: TRBV6-5
size: few
DNA: TGTGCCAGCAGTCCCGACAGAGTGGCTTCACCCCTCCACTTT
CDR3: CASSPDRVASPLHF

J: TRBJ2-2
D: -
V: TRBV2
size: -
DNA: TGTGCCAGCGGGACGGAAGGTTCCGGGGAGCTGTTTTTT
CDR3: CASGTEGSGELFF

J: TRBJ2-3
D: -
V: TRBV11-3
size: -
DNA: TGTGCCAGCAGCTTATCCCTTTCTAGGGGACCTACAGATACGCAGTATTTT
CDR3: CASSLSLSRGPTDTQYF

J: TRBJ2-3
D: -
V: TRBV7-2
size: few
DNA: TGTGCCAGCAGCTTATCAGGGGCCGGCGCAGATACGCAGTATTTT
CDR3: CASSLSGAGADTQYF

J: TRBJ1-6
D: -
V: TRBV19
size: -
DNA: TGTGCCAGTAGTCGGACCGGTGGAAAGGCCTATAATTCACCCCTCCACTTT
CDR3: CASSRTGGKAYNSPLHF